This T cell receptor (beta chain) is drawn from a study of monozygotic twins with cystic fibrosis. Overall study results and limits: In 13 of 16 pairs, V gene usage was closest to the co-twin's. Nucleotide-identical clonotype sharing was significantly higher within monozygotic CF twin pairs than between unrelated CF individuals. The repertoire was suggested to be naive-dominated, clonality median around 0.0089.

Sequencing was performed with immunoSEQ multiplex PCR; in TCRdb, only in-frame clones are kept and a portion is missing. The table records about 10,000 clones, 99% of them present only once. CDR3 size: 16 residues. V gave up 1 base and J gave up 1 base; unmatched junction bases: 6. In germline, CDR1 is MGHRA, CDR2 YSYEKL. A remark on this clone: Its antigen is undetermined.

The source is a man between 18 and 35 years old with cystic fibrosis. The sample taken for sequencing was blood. The V gene is TRBV4-1, the J gene TRBJ2-5; 7 nucleotides line up with TRBD2. As DNA, the CDR3 is TGCGCCAGCAGCCAAGGGGACCGGGGGGTCCAAGAGACCCAGTACTTC. It codes for CASSQGDRGVQETQYF.